Following are 13 T cell receptor beta chains from one sample sequenced in a study of cytomegalovirus exposure and HLA in healthy donors. Repertoires were generated with immunoSEQ multiplex PCR, while TCRdb's copy carries only in-frame clones and drops some. This table holds about 95,000 clones, around 85% found once. The sequenced sample consisted of PBMCs. These receptors were taken from a man aged 18 to 29 in good health and CMV-seropositive.

The gene calls are TRBV6-6 and TRBJ2-1, with D perhaps matching TRBD1 (5 bases). CDR1 is MNHNY and CDR2 is SVGAGI in the germline V gene (reference sequence). The CDR3 is made up of 16 amino acids. Deletions cut 0 bases from V and 0 bases from J, with 9 bases between. This chain's CDR3 is CASSYSGRYSYNEQFF. The CDR3 nucleotides read TGTGCCAGCAGTTACTCGGGGCGGTACTCCTACAATGAGCAGTTCTTC.

The chain recombines TRBV18 with TRBJ2-5, with a weak D call TRBD2 (7 bases). Trimming took 1 base from V and 5 from J, leaving 17 bases between them. Germline V gives CDR1 KGHSH, CDR2 LQKENI. The CDR3 is 16 amino acids. The CDR3 bases are TGTGCCAGCTCACCACTTGCCCGGGGGGCTCCGGAGACCCAGTACTTC. Translating gives CASSPLARGAPETQYF. Drawing the rest from reference TRBV18 and TRBJ2-5, the complete variable domain is NAGVMQNPRHLVRRRGQEARLRCSPMKGHSHVYWYRQLPEEGLKFMVYLQKENIIDESGMPKERFSAEFPKEGPSILRIQQVVRGDSAAYFCASSPLARGAPETQYFGPGTRLLVL.

This chain links TRBV2 with TRBJ2-2, with 9 bases identical to TRBD2. V shed 3 bases, J shed 5 bases, and the junction held 7 bases outside the gene matches. Germline V CDR1 and CDR2: SNHLY, FYNNEI. The CDR3 length is 16 residues. CDR3 DNA: TGTGCCAGCAGTGATGAGGTAGCGGGAGAGACCGGGGAGCTGTTTTTT. Translated: CASSDEVAGETGELFF.

This chain joins TRBV7-9 and TRBJ2-7; D unresolved. V was trimmed by 1 base and J by 3 bases, leaving 7 bases between them. This CDR3 is 13 amino acids long. CDR1 SEHNR and CDR2 FQNEAQ come from the germline V gene (reference sequence). The CDR3 loop is CASSLEAHYEQYF. In nucleotides, the CDR3 is TGTGCCAGCAGCTTAGAAGCCCACTACGAGCAGTACTTC.

Only one count was recorded for this clone. The chain is built from TRBV5-1 and TRBJ2-3, with D tentatively TRBD2 (5 bases). V lost 2 bases to trimming and J lost 4 bases, with 11 bases between them. This CDR3 region has 14 residues. The germline V gene has CDR1 SGHRS and CDR2 YFSETQ. The CDR3 DNA reads TGCGCCAGCAGCTTAAACCCCGGGGCAGATACGCAGTATTTT. Its protein is CASSLNPGADTQYF.

The chain links TRBV5-5 to TRBJ1-5; a possible D gene is TRBD1 (5 bases). There are 13 residues in the CDR3. Germline V gene lookup returns CDR1 SGHKS and CDR2 YYEKEE (reference sequence). V was cut by 4 bases and J by 7 bases, with 12 bases left in between. Here the CDR3 DNA reads TGTGCCAGCAGCAATTACCAGGGACAGCCCCAGCATTTT. Its translation is CASSNYQGQPQHF.

V gene TRBV29-1 combines with J gene TRBJ2-5; 11 bases fit TRBD2. The germline CDR1 and CDR2 sequences are SQVTM and ANQGSEA. After removal of 1 base from V and 5 bases from J, the junction contained 9 bases not matched to a gene. The CDR3 has 16 amino acids. The CDR3 region has the DNA TGCAGCGTTGAAGGGGGAATACTAGCGGGAGAGGAGACCCAGTACTTC. Its protein product is CSVEGGILAGEETQYF.

The chain employs TRBV5-4 and TRBJ2-1, with 9 bases aligning to TRBD1. There are 17 residues in the CDR3. V shed 0 bases and J 2 bases; nucleotides not matched to a gene: 6. Germline V gives CDR1 SGHNT, CDR2 YYREEE (reference sequence). The CDR3 DNA follows: TGTGCCAGCAGCTTGGACTACAGGGGGCGGACCTACAATGAGCAGTTCTTC. Protein sequence: CASSLDYRGRTYNEQFF.

V usage is TRBV7-8 and J usage is TRBJ1-1; weak D call: TRBD1 (6 bases). The germline CDR1 and CDR2 sequences are SGHVS and FQNEAQ. Trimming left V 0 bases short and J 4 bases short, with 12 bases between. The CDR3 has 15 amino acids. DNA of the CDR3: TGTGCCAGCAGCTTAGCGGCAGGGGAGAGCACTGAAGCTTTCTTT. Encoded protein: CASSLAAGESTEAFF.

The chain employs TRBV5-4 and TRBJ2-5; D is unclear. V lost 0 bases and J 2 bases, leaving 11 bases between the germline ends. Germline V gives CDR1 SGHNT, CDR2 YYREEE (reference sequence). This CDR3 region has 15 residues. In nucleotides, the CDR3 is TGTGCCAGCAGCTTGGTCACAGCCCCTCAAGAGACCCAGTACTTC. Its protein is CASSLVTAPQETQYF.

CDR3 loop: CSVGGQLNTEAFF. The CDR3 DNA follows: TGCAGCGTCGGTGGACAGCTGAACACTGAAGCTTTCTTT. J is TRBJ1-1 and V is TRBV29-1, with D maybe TRBD1 (6 bases). This CDR3 has 13 residues. Germline V lookup: CDR1 SQVTM, CDR2 ANQGSEA. The V and J ends lost 6 bases and 0 bases respectively, with 11 bases between them.

Only a few counts were recorded for this clone. This chain joins TRBV28 and TRBJ1-1, with a weak D call TRBD1 (5 bases). This CDR3 spans 14 amino acids. Per the germline V gene, CDR1 is MDHEN and CDR2 is SYDVKM. The V end lost 7 bases, the J end lost 2 bases, and 14 bases lay between the germline ends. The CDR3: CASTRGESNTEAFF. CDR3 sequence (DNA): TGTGCCAGCACTCGGGGGGAGTCTAACACTGAAGCTTTCTTT.

This clone came up a few times. At the DNA level, this CDR3 is encoded by other sequences in the same sample as well. V and J are TRBV4-2 and TRBJ1-3, with 7 bases lining up with TRBD1. V lost 0 bases, J lost 2 bases, and 1 base stayed unmatched. This CDR3 has 15 amino acids. Germline V lookup: CDR1 LGHNA, CDR2 YNFKEQ. The CDR3 nucleotides read TGTGCCAGCAGCCAAGAAGACAGGGCTGGAAACACCATATATTTT. The encoded protein is CASSQEDRAGNTIYF.